The text below deals with one T cell receptor beta chain. The sample belongs to a study of cytomegalovirus exposure and HLA in healthy donors. The PCR contained 60 Vbeta and 13 Jbeta primers. Libraries were prepared by immunoSEQ multiplex PCR; TCRdb keeps only in-frame clonotypes and omits some of them. The sample has 150,000 to 200,000 clones, roughly 79% seen once; the top ten hold just over 2%. V trimming: 5 bases; J trimming: 3 bases; junction bases outside the gene matches: 10. The germline CDR1 and CDR2 sequences are MNHNY and SVGAGI (reference sequence). There are 15 residues in the CDR3. The chain recombines TRBV6-6 with TRBJ2-7, with TRBD1 identical over 7 bases. This receptor was taken from a woman in her 30s in good health and CMV-seropositive. The source material was PBMCs. Written as DNA, the CDR3 is TGTGCCAGCAGTCGAGGACAGGCACTGAACTACGAGCAGTACTTC. Amino acid sequence: CASSRGQALNYEQYF.